The rows below give T cell receptor beta chains drawn from one sample of a study of response to subunit inactivated influenza vaccine. TCRdb fed the RT-PCR reads into MiXCR, producing one record per CDR3 protein. The table lists hundreds of thousands of distinct CDR3 sequences, approximately 18% of them singletons. The specimen was PBMCs from blood, collected roughly 5 days after vaccination. Receptors originate from a man aged 50 or older who received an inactivated influenza vaccine. Each CDR3 is given with its conserved first and last residue. The D gene is left open where the match is weak. For some rows the clone size is stated as once, few or many, or as a class when expanded; others skip it.

D	V	J	size	CDR3	DNA
TRBD1	TRBV29-1	TRBJ2-7	few	CSVTPGQSYEQYF	TGCAGCGTTACGCCGGGACAGTCCTACGAGCAGTACTTC
TRBD1	TRBV5-1	TRBJ2-5	few	CASSPGQGAGQETQYF	TGCGCCAGCAGTCCCGGACAGGGGGCCGGTCAAGAGACCCAGTACTTC
TRBD2	TRBV18	TRBJ2-3	-	CASSPPGRRISTDTQYF	TGTGCCAGCTCACCACCCGGGAGGCGCATTAGCACAGATACGCAGTATTTT
TRBD2	TRBV10-3	TRBJ2-2	-	CAISRMTSGNTGELFF	TGTGCCATCAGTCGGATGACTAGCGGAAACACCGGGGAGCTGTTTTTT
-	TRBV24-1	TRBJ1-2	-	CATSDPTGANYGYTF	TGTGCCACCAGTGATCCGACGGGTGCTAACTATGGCTACACCTTC
TRBD1	TRBV20-1	TRBJ2-1	few	CSAGRQGWEQFF	TGCAGTGCTGGACGACAGGGCTGGGAGCAGTTCTTC
TRBD2	TRBV7-9	TRBJ2-1	-	CASSKGLAGGDNEQFF	TGTGCCAGCAGCAAGGGACTAGCGGGGGGGGACAATGAGCAGTTCTTC
TRBD1	TRBV5-6	TRBJ2-3	many	CASRGQSRDTQYF	TGTGCCAGCAGGGGACAGTCCCGGGATACGCAGTATTTT
TRBD2	TRBV28	TRBJ2-2	few	CASGRSGRNGGELFF	TGTGCCAGCGGTCGCAGCGGGAGGAACGGCGGGGAGCTGTTTTTT
-	TRBV7-8	TRBJ2-1	few	CASSPDASGNEQFF	TGTGCCAGCAGCCCCGATGCCTCGGGGAATGAGCAGTTCTTC
-	TRBV27	TRBJ2-7	few	CASSRTEVYEQYF	TGTGCCAGCAGTCGGACGGAGGTCTACGAGCAGTACTTC
TRBD1	TRBV20-1	TRBJ1-5	-	CSAVDRGVTQPQHF	TGCAGTGCCGTGGACAGGGGTGTCACTCAGCCCCAGCATTTT
TRBD2	TRBV9	TRBJ2-7	few	CASSVEGGGRTYEQYF	TGTGCCAGCAGCGTAGAAGGCGGGGGTAGGACCTACGAGCAGTACTTC
-	TRBV11-2	TRBJ1-2	few	CASSEESYGYTF	TGTGCCAGCAGCGAGGAGAGCTATGGCTACACCTTC